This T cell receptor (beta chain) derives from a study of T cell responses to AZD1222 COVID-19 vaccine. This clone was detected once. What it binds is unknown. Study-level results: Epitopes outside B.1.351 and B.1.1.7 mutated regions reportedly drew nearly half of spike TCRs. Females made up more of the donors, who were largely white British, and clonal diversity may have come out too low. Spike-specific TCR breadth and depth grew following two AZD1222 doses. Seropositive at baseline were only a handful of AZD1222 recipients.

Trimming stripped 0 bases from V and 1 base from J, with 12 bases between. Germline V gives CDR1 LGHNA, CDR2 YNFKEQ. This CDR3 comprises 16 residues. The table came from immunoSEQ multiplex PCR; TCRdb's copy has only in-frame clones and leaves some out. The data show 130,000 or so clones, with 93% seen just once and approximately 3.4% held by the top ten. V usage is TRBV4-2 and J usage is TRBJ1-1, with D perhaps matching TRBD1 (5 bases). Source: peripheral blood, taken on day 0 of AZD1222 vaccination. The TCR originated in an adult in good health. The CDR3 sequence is CASSQDLPGSNTEAFF. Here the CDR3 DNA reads TGTGCCAGCAGCCAAGACCTCCCAGGGTCGAACACTGAAGCTTTCTTT.